These 11 T cell receptor beta chains originate from one sample sequenced in a study of regulatory T cells in long-lasting Graves disease. Time point denoted: newly diagnosed GD, antithyroid drugs for less than 3 months. Following extraction of RNA from PBMCs, that RNA was used to make the TCR library. According to the study, TCR beta libraries were built with iRepertoire HTBI primers and CDR3-region Arm-PCR. TCRdb independently ran MiXCR on the multiplex PCR reads; one entry per CDR3 protein. The table lists about 430,000 distinct CDR3 sequences, 15% of them singletons. Separately, the same data were catalogued under a study of T cells in Graves' hyperthyroidism and ophthalmopathy.

The material sequenced was peripheral blood mononuclear cells (PBMCs), taken at new diagnosis, from a patient treated with antithyroid drugs. Receptors were obtained from a woman between 40 and 50 years old with Graves disease.

In this sample, this clonotype turned up many times. V gene TRBV6-1 combines with J gene TRBJ2-7; 9 bases agree with TRBD1. Germline values: CDR1 MNHNS, CDR2 SASEGT. V was clipped by 3 bases and J by 3 bases; unmatched bases: 3. The CDR3 contains 14 residues. DNA for the CDR3: TGTGCCAGCAGTGACGGGACAGGGAGCTACGAGCAGTACTTC. It encodes CASSDGTGSYEQYF.

This clonotype was picked up many times. The chain employs TRBV7-2 and TRBJ2-7, with D perhaps given as TRBD1 or TRBD2 (6 bases each). The CDR3 loop spans 17 amino acids. V lost 5 bases and J lost 1, with 21 bases in between. Germline CDR1 SGHTA, CDR2 FQGNSA. The CDR3 region is CASSPHPGGGKSYEQYF. In DNA form, the CDR3 reads TGTGCCAGCAGCCCGCACCCCGGGGGCGGGAAATCCTACGAGCAGTACTTC.

The CDR3 region is CASSSPPGTGPSYEQYF. The CDR3 DNA reads TGTGCCAGTAGTAGCCCCCCCGGGACAGGGCCATCCTACGAGCAGTACTTC. The rearrangement links TRBV19 to TRBJ2-7; 9 nucleotides line up with TRBD1. CDR3 length: 17 residues. CDR1 LNHDA and CDR2 SQIVND come from the germline V gene (reference sequence). V lost 4 bases and J lost 1; bases outside the gene matches: 11. Supplemented by reference TRBV19 and TRBJ2-7, the full variable domain reads DGGITQSPKYLFRKEGQNVTLSCEQNLNHDAMYWYRQDPGQGLRLIYYSQIVNDFQKGDIAEGYSVSREKKESFPLTVTSAQKNPTAFYLCASSSPPGTGPSYEQYFGPGTRLTVT.

This clonotype was observed many times. CDR3 coding DNA: TGCGCCAGCAGCTGGAGGGACAGGGACTACAATGAGCAGTTCTTC. This sequence encodes CASSWRDRDYNEQFF. The chain links TRBV5-1 to TRBJ2-1, with 9 bases fitting TRBD1. Germline assignment: CDR1 SGHRS and CDR2 YFSETQ. Trimming removed 3 bases from V and 3 bases from J; junction bases left unmatched: 4. The CDR3 length is 15 residues.

The rearrangement uses TRBV9 and TRBJ2-1; D ambiguous. CDR3 size: 15 residues. Germline V gives CDR1 SGDLS, CDR2 YYNGEE. The ends were cut back, 3 bases at V and 4 bases at J, with 14 bases in the middle. This chain's CDR3 is CASSESMTDYNEQFF. In nucleotides, the CDR3 is TGTGCCAGCAGCGAATCCATGACGGATTACAATGAGCAGTTCTTC.

This clonotype appeared many times. The chain carries TRBV7-2 and TRBJ2-7, with D perhaps TRBD2 (5 bases). This CDR3 region has 15 residues. Germline CDR1 is SGHTA and CDR2 is FQGNSA. The V and J ends lost 2 bases and 0 bases respectively, with 11 bases between them. The CDR3 bases are TGTGCCAGCAGCTTAAGGGAGTCATACTCCTACGAGCAGTACTTC. It encodes CASSLRESYSYEQYF.

V gene TRBV6-1 combines with J gene TRBJ1-3; D gene unclear. From germline, CDR1 is MNHNS and CDR2 SASEGT. V was clipped by 2 bases and J by 1 base, with 3 bases between them. This CDR3 has 13 residues. The CDR3 bases are TGTGCCAGCAGTGAACAGTCTGGAAACACCATATATTTT. Its protein is CASSEQSGNTIYF.

This clonotype was counted at least ten times. V gene TRBV5-1 combines with J gene TRBJ2-7; perhaps D is TRBD1 or TRBD2 (6 bases each). CDR3 length: 14 amino acids. Per germline, CDR1 SGHRS and CDR2 YFSETQ. V lost 0 bases, J lost 4 bases, and 11 bases lay in between. The chain's CDR3 is CASSLGGARYEQYF. For the CDR3, the DNA is TGCGCCAGCAGCTTGGGGGGGGCGCGGTACGAGCAGTACTTC.

This clonotype was seen ten or more times. V and J are TRBV3-1 and TRBJ2-5; the D gene could be TRBD1 or TRBD2 (5 bases each). The CDR3 loop spans 15 amino acids. Germline CDR1 and CDR2: LGHDT and YNNKEL (reference sequence). V shed 3 bases and J shed 3 bases, with 14 bases lying between them. The CDR3 sequence: CASSHGTVGEETQYF. As DNA, the CDR3 is TGTGCCAGCAGCCACGGGACGGTGGGTGAAGAGACCCAGTACTTC.

This clonotype was counted many times. The chain joins TRBV10-3 to TRBJ1-5; TRBD1 agrees at 8 bases. With 0 bases clipped from V and 2 bases from J, the junction kept 0 bases outside the gene matches. The CDR3 has 15 residues. CDR1 is ENHRY, CDR2 SYGVKD, per germline. The CDR3: CAISESDRGNQPQHF. CDR3 sequence (DNA): TGTGCCATCAGTGAGTCGGACAGGGGCAATCAGCCCCAGCATTTT.

This clonotype has ten or more counts. The V call is TRBV20-1, the J call TRBJ2-5, with 11 positions matching TRBD2. The CDR3 runs to 14 residues. Germline V gene sequence: CDR1 DFQATT, CDR2 SNEGSKA (reference sequence). Germline trimming cut 6 bases from V and 2 bases from J; bases unmatched to any gene: 5. CDR3 amino acids: CSATGTSGQETQYF. CDR3 DNA sequence: TGCAGTGCCACTGGGACTAGCGGACAAGAGACCCAGTACTTC.